The 19 T cell receptor beta chains below all came from one sample that was sequenced in a study of early T cells in non-severe SARS-CoV-2 infection (dated by TCRdb to the early 2020s). The library came from 5' RACE. The sequencer listed for this sample is NextSeq 500. Clones were called with MiXCR by TCRdb after fastp trimmed the public reads at Q25, and only in-frame beta chains were retained. Each record represents a unique CDR3 protein, reported with the most common genes and DNA among its rows. The sample records more than 20,000 distinct CDR3 sequences, 4% of which are singletons. Of the sample, almost 1.5% is held by the ten largest clones. The material sequenced was whole blood. These receptors all come from an adult who was a healthcare worker with PCR-confirmed SARS-CoV-2 infection or an uninfected control (not recorded which).

The genes are TRBV11-2 and TRBJ2-1; 7 nucleotides agree with TRBD2. Per the germline V gene, CDR1 is SGHAT and CDR2 is FQNNGV. The CDR3 totals 15 residues. The junction had 7 bases not matched to a gene; V was cut back by 6 bases and J by 2 bases. The CDR3 DNA reads as TGTGCCAGCAGGACCTACGCGGGAGCCTACAATGAGCAGTTCTTC. Protein sequence: CASRTYAGAYNEQFF. The full variable domain, rest sourced from reference TRBV11-2 and TRBJ2-1, is EAGVAQSPRYKIIEKRQSVAFWCNPISGHATLYWYQQILGQGPKLLIQFQNNGVVDDSQLPKDRFSAERLKGVDSTLKIQPAKLEDSAVYLCASRTYAGAYNEQFFGPGTRLTVL.

In this sample, this clonotype is medium-sized (0.01 to 0.1%). The V call is TRBV20-1, the J call TRBJ2-7, with D possibly TRBD1 on 6 matching bases. V was shortened by 6 bases and J by 4 bases, with 19 bases between the two germline ends. This CDR3 comprises 14 residues. Germline lookup yields CDR1 DFQATT and CDR2 SNEGSKA (reference sequence). CDR3 region: CSAQTGRSEYEQYF. In nucleotides, the CDR3 is TGCAGTGCCCAGACAGGACGGAGCGAATACGAGCAGTACTTC.

This clonotype was recorded a few times. The rearrangement links TRBV10-3 to TRBJ1-6, with D possibly matching TRBD1 (6 bases). The CDR3 sequence is 15 residues long. Germline V lookup: CDR1 ENHRY, CDR2 SYGVKD. V lost 2 bases and J lost 3, with 8 bases in between. The CDR3 reads CAISERGGYNSPLHF. Written as DNA, the CDR3 is TGTGCCATCAGTGAGAGAGGGGGCTATAATTCACCCCTCCACTTT.

This clonotype has ten or more counts. This chain links TRBV7-9 with TRBJ1-1, with TRBD1 identical over 7 bases. Trimming removed 11 bases from V and 5 bases from J; junction bases left unmatched: 8. CDR1 SEHNR and CDR2 FQNEAQ come from the germline V gene (reference sequence). The CDR3 contains 12 residues. CDR3 protein: CAATGVETEAFF. The CDR3 DNA reads TGTGCCGCCACAGGGGTGGAAACTGAAGCTTTCTTT.

This clonotype was counted ten times or more. The genes are TRBV20-1 and TRBJ2-2, with 7 bases fitting TRBD2. This CDR3 contains 16 residues. From germline, CDR1 is DFQATT and CDR2 SNEGSKA (reference sequence). V gave up 2 bases and J gave up 1 base; unmatched junction bases: 7. The CDR3, as DNA: TGCAGTGCTAGAATGGTCCGCGGGGGGAACACCGGGGAGCTGTTTTTT. Translated: CSARMVRGGNTGELFF.

This clonotype was found many times. The J gene is TRBJ2-1, the V gene TRBV29-1; D uncertain. There are 12 residues in the CDR3. Germline CDR1 reads SQVTM; CDR2 reads ANQGSEA. The CDR3 sequence is CGGSSSYNEQFF. The CDR3 nucleotides read TGCGGCGGCAGTAGCTCCTACAATGAGCAGTTCTTC.

This clonotype is medium-sized (0.01 to 0.1%). This rearrangement joins TRBV11-2 to TRBJ2-7; no clear D. The germline V gene encodes CDR1 SGHAT and CDR2 FQNNGV. The CDR3 is made up of 14 amino acids. V lost 3 bases and J lost 6, with 15 bases in between. CDR3 sequence reads: CASSFLRAPGEQYF. The CDR3 DNA follows: TGTGCCAGCAGCTTCCTTCGGGCTCCCGGCGAGCAGTACTTC.

The chain uses TRBV14 and TRBJ2-2; TRBD1 aligns across 7 bases. There are 17 residues in the CDR3. The V gene end was trimmed by 1 base and the J gene end by 4 bases; junction bases not matched to a gene: 9. Germline V gives CDR1 SGHDN, CDR2 FVKESK. CDR3 DNA: TGTGCCAGCAGCCAAGTAGGACAGGTCCTAGGCACCGGGGAGCTGTTTTTT. It is translated as CASSQVGQVLGTGELFF.

This clonotype was seen ten or more times. The genes are TRBV7-2 and TRBJ2-1; D not resolved. Trimming took off 0 bases at V and 0 bases at J, with 9 bases between the two ends. This CDR3 region has 16 residues. CDR1 is SGHTA, CDR2 FQGNSA, per germline. As DNA, the CDR3 is TGTGCCAGCAGCTTAGCCGGGCCAGGCTCCTACAATGAGCAGTTCTTC. The encoded protein is CASSLAGPGSYNEQFF.

This clonotype was detected many times. The rearrangement joins TRBV7-8 to TRBJ2-4, with D tentatively TRBD2 (5 bases). CDR1 is SGHVS and CDR2 is FQNEAQ in the germline V gene. The CDR3 is 14 amino acids. V shed 5 bases and J shed 0 bases, with 8 bases lying between them. The CDR3 DNA follows: TGTGCCAGCAGCCCCGGGGTAGCCAAAAACATTCAGTACTTC. Protein product: CASSPGVAKNIQYF.

This clonotype was seen repeatedly, ten times or more. The chain employs TRBV11-2 and TRBJ2-1; 10 bases align to TRBD1. CDR1 and CDR2 (germline): SGHAT, FQNNGV. V lost 5 bases, J lost 5 bases, and 6 bases stayed unmatched. The CDR3 is made up of 15 amino acids. The CDR3 region has the DNA TGTGCCAGCAGCAGCCGGGACAGGGGTAACAATGAGCAGTTCTTC. It is translated as CASSSRDRGNNEQFF.

Within the sample, this clonotype is medium-sized. This chain connects TRBV27 to TRBJ1-6; D ambiguous. This CDR3 contains 14 residues. Germline loops: CDR1 MNHEY, CDR2 SMNVEV (reference sequence). Trimming stripped 8 bases from V and 0 bases from J, with 8 bases between. CDR3 nucleotide sequence: TGTGCCAGCGCGGTCAGCTCCTATAATTCACCCCTCCACTTT. Protein: CASAVSSYNSPLHF.

This clonotype is medium-sized (0.01 to 0.1%) by share. The V gene is TRBV9, the J gene TRBJ1-3; D uncertain. Germline V gene data show CDR1 as SGDLS and CDR2 as YYNGEE. The CDR3 contains 15 residues. V dropped 4 bases and J dropped 0 bases, with 11 bases sitting between them. The CDR3 loop is CASSLGLLSGNTIYF. The CDR3 nucleotides are TGTGCCAGCAGCCTAGGACTCCTCTCTGGAAACACCATATATTTT.

This clonotype was seen repeatedly, ten times or more. CDR3 nucleotide sequence: TGTGCCACCCCGGTCGGCCCCACCCAGGGGGATGGCTACACCTTC. Encoded protein: CATPVGPTQGDGYTF. The chain carries TRBV7-2 and TRBJ1-2; 7 bases are shared with TRBD1. Looked up from germline, CDR1 is SGHTA and CDR2 is FQGNSA. V lost 10 bases, J lost 6 bases, and 17 bases stayed unmatched. This CDR3 contains 15 residues.

The sample holds a few counts of this clonotype. This chain uses TRBV6-2 or TRBV6-3 with TRBJ2-1; 12 positions agree with TRBD2. V lost 0 bases to trimming and J lost 5 bases; unmatched junction nucleotides: 5. This CDR3 has 17 residues. Germline loops: CDR1 MNHEY, CDR2 SVGEGT. Written as DNA, the CDR3 is TGTGCCAGCAGTTACTCGAGCCTAGCGGGGGGGGACAATGAGCAGTTCTTC. It codes for CASSYSSLAGGDNEQFF.

At least ten counts were recorded for this clonotype. The chain has TRBV18 and TRBJ1-5; D call uncertain. Trimming pared 3 bases from V and 4 bases from J, leaving 7 bases between. The CDR3 covers 13 residues. Germline V lookup: CDR1 KGHSH, CDR2 LQKENI. CDR3 coding DNA: TGTGCCAGCTCACCGGGGAGAAATCAGCCCCAGCATTTT. Amino acid sequence: CASSPGRNQPQHF.

This clonotype was counted at least ten times. The chain links TRBV7-2 to TRBJ1-5, with D perhaps TRBD1 (6 bases). V was pared by 1 base and J by 5 bases, with 12 bases between. Germline V CDR1 and CDR2: SGHTA, FQGNSA. The CDR3 is 15 residues long. CDR3: CASSLGGGLYQPQHF. DNA for the CDR3: TGTGCCAGCAGCTTAGGTGGGGGGCTCTATCAGCCCCAGCATTTT.

This clonotype came up many times. The rearrangement links TRBV7-3 to TRBJ1-1; D is possibly TRBD1 (6 bases). The V end was cut by 0 bases, the J end by 6 bases, with 8 bases between. Germline V CDR1 and CDR2: SGHTA, FQGTGA. The CDR3 consists of 13 residues. DNA of the CDR3: TGTGCCAGCAGCTTAACCGCAGGGGCTGAAGCTTTCTTT. Translation: CASSLTAGAEAFF.

This clonotype was seen at least ten times. The chain's CDR3 is CASSQQATYEQYF. Here the CDR3 DNA reads TGTGCCAGCAGCCAACAGGCGACCTACGAGCAGTACTTC. The chain is built from TRBV6-2 or TRBV6-3 and TRBJ2-7; the D gene is possibly TRBD1 (5 bases). CDR1 and CDR2 (germline): MNHEY, SVGEGT. This CDR3 is 13 amino acids long. V was cut by 6 bases and J by 2 bases, with 11 bases left in between.